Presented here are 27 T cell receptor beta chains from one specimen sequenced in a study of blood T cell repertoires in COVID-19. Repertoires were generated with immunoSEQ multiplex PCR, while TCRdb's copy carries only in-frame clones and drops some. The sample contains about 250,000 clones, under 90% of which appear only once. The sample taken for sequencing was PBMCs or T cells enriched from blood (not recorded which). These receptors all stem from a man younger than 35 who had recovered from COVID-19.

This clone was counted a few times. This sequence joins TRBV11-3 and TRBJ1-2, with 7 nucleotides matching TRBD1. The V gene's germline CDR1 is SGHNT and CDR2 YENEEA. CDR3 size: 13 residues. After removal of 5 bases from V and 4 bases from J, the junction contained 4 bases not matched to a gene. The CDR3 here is CASSQGQLYGYTF. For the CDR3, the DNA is TGTGCCAGCAGCCAGGGACAGCTCTATGGCTACACCTTC.

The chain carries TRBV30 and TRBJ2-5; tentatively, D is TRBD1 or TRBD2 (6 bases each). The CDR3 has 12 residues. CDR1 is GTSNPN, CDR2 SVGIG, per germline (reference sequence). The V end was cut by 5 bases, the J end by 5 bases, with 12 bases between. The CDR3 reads CAWGGLGETQYF. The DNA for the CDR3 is TGTGCCTGGGGGGGGCTGGGGGAGACCCAGTACTTC.

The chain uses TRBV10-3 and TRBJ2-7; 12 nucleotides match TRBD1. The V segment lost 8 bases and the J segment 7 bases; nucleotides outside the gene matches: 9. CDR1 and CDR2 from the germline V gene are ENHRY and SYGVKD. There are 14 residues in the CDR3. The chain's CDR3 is CAILPGQGAGEQYF. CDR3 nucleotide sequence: TGTGCCATCCTCCCGGGACAGGGGGCGGGTGAGCAGTACTTC.

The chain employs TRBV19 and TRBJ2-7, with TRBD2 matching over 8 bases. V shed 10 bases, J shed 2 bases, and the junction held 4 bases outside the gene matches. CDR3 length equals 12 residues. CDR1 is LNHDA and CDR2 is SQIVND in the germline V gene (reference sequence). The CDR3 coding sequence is TGTGCCACGAGAGCGGGGGCCTACGAGCAGTACTTC. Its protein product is CATRAGAYEQYF.

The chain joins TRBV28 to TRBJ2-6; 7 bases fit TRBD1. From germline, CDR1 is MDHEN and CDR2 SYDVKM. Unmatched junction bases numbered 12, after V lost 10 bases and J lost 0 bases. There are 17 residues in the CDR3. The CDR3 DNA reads TGTGCCATCAACGAATTGGGACAGAACTCTGGGGCCAACGTCCTGACTTTC. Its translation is CAINELGQNSGANVLTF.

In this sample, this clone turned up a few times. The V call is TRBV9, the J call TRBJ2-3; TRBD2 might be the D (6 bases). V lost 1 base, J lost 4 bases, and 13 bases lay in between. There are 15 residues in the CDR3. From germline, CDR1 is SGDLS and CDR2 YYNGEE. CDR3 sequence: CASSVKSGYADTQYF. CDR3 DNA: TGTGCCAGCAGCGTAAAGAGCGGGTACGCAGATACGCAGTATTTT.

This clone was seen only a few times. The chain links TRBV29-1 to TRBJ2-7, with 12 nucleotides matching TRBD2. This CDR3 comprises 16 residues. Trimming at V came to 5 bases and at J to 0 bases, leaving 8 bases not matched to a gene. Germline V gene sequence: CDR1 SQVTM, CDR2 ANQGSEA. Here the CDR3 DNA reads TGCAGCGTTCAACGGGGACTAGCGGGTAGCTCCTACGAGCAGTACTTC. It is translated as CSVQRGLAGSSYEQYF.

The CDR3 nucleotides are TGTGCCAGCAGTGAAGCTAGCGGGAGAGAGACCCAGTACTTC. Translation: CASSEASGRETQYF. This chain connects TRBV6-1 to TRBJ2-5; 9 nucleotides line up with TRBD2. The CDR3 contains 14 residues. The V gene end was trimmed by 0 bases and the J gene end by 4 bases; junction bases not matched to a gene: 0. From germline, CDR1 is MNHNS and CDR2 SASEGT.

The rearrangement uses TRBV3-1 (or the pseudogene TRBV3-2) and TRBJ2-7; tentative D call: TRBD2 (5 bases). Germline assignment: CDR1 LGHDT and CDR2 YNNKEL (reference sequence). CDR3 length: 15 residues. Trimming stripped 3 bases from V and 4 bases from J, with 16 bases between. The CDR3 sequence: CASSQIGDSQYEQYF. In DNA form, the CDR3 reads TGTGCCAGCAGCCAGATCGGGGATTCCCAGTACGAGCAGTACTTC.

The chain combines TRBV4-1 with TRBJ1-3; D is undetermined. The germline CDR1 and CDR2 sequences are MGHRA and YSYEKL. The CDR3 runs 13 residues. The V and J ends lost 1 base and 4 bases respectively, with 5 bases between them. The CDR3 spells CASSQASGNTIYF. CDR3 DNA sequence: TGCGCCAGCAGCCAAGCATCAGGAAACACCATATATTTT.

CDR3 nucleotides: TGTGCCAGCAGCCCCTTGAGAGTGCGCGGAGAGCAGTACTTC. This codes for CASSPLRVRGEQYF. The chain links TRBV3-1 (or the pseudogene TRBV3-2) to TRBJ2-7, with D hard to call. The CDR3 loop spans 14 amino acids. Germline values: CDR1 LGHDT, CDR2 YNNKEL (reference sequence). Trimming removed 4 bases at V and 7 bases at J, with 17 bases between.

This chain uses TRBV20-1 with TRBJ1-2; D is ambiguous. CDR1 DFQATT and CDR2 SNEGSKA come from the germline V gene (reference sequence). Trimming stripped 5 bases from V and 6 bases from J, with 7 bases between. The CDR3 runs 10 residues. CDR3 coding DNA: TGCAGTGCTTCCGAGGATGGCTACACCTTC. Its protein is CSASEDGYTF.

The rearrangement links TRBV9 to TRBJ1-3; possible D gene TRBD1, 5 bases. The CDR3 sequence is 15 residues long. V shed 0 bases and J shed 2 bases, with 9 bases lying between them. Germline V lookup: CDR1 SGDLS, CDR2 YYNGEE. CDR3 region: CASSVEGAPGNTIYF. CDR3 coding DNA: TGTGCCAGCAGCGTAGAAGGGGCGCCTGGAAACACCATATATTTT.

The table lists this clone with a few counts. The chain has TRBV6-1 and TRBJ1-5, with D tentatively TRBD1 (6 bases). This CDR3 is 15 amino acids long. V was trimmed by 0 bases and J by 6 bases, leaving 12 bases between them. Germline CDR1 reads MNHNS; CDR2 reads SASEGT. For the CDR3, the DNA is TGTGCCAGCAGTGAAGCCGCAGGGGCCATTCAGCCCCAGCATTTT. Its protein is CASSEAAGAIQPQHF.

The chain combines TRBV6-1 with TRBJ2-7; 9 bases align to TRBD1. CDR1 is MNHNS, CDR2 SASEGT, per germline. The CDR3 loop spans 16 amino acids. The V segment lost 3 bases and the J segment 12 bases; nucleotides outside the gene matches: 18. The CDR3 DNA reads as TGTGCCAGCAGTGAGTCCGGGACAGGGAGGCCCACCAGGCGGTACTTC. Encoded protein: CASSESGTGRPTRRYF.

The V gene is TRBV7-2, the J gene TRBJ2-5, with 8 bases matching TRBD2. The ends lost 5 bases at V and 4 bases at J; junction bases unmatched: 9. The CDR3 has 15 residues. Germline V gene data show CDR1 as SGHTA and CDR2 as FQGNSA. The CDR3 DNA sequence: TGTGCCAGCAGCACATCCGGGACTAGTTTAGAGACCCAGTACTTC. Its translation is CASSTSGTSLETQYF. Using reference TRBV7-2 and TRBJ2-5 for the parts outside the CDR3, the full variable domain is GAGVSQSPSNKVTEKGKDVELRCDPISGHTALYWYRQSLGQGLEFLIYFQGNSAPDKSGLPSDRFSAERTGGSVSTLTIQRTQQEDSAVYLCASSTSGTSLETQYFGPGTRLLVL.

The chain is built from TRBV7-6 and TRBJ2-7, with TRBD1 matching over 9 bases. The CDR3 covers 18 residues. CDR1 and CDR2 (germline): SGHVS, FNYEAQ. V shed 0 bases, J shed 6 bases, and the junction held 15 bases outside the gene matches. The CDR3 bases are TGTGCCAGCAGCTTAGCGCCGAGACAGGGGGTCATGGTGGGCGAGCAGTACTTC. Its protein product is CASSLAPRQGVMVGEQYF. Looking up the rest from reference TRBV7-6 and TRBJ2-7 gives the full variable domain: GAGVSQSPRYKVTKRGQDVALRCDPISGHVSLYWYRQALGQGPEFLTYFNYEAQQDKSGLPNDRFSAERPEGSISTLTIQRTEQRDSAMYRCASSLAPRQGVMVGEQYFGPGTRLTVT.

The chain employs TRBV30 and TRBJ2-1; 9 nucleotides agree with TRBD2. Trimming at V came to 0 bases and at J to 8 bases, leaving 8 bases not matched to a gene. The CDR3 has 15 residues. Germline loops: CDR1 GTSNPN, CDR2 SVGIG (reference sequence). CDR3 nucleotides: TGTGCCTGGAGTGTAGGGTCGGGACTAGCCTATGAGCAGTTCTTC. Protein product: CAWSVGSGLAYEQFF. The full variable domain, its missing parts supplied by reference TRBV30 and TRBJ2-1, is SQTIHQWPATLVQPVGSPLSLECTVEGTSNPNLYWYRQAAGRGLQLLFYSVGIGQISSEVPQNLSASRPQDRQFILSSKKLLLSDSGFYLCAWSVGSGLAYEQFFGPGTRLTVL.

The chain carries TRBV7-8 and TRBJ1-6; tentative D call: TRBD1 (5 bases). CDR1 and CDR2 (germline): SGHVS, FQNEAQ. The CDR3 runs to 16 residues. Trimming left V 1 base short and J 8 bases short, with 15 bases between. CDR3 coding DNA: TGTGCCAGCAGCTTAGGACAGCAAAAACGGGATTCACCCCTCCACTTT. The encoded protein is CASSLGQQKRDSPLHF. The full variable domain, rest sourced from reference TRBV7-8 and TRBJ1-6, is GAGVSQSPRYKVAKRGQDVALRCDPISGHVSLFWYQQALGQGPEFLTYFQNEAQLDKSGLPSDRFFAERPEGSVSTLKIQRTQQEDSAVYLCASSLGQQKRDSPLHFGNGTRLTVT.

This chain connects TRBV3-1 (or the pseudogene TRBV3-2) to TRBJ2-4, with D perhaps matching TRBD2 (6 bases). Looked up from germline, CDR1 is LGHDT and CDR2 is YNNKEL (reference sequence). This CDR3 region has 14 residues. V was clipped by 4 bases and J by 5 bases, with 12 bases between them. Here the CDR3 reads CASSPGTGENIQYF. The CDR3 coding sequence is TGTGCCAGCAGCCCCGGGACTGGCGAAAACATTCAGTACTTC.

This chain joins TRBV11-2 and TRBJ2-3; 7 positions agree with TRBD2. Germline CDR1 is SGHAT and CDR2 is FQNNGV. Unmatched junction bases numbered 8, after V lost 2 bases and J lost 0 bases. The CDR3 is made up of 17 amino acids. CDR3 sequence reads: CASSLLFGGSSTDTQYF. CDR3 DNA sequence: TGTGCCAGCAGCTTATTGTTTGGCGGGAGTAGCACAGATACGCAGTATTTT.

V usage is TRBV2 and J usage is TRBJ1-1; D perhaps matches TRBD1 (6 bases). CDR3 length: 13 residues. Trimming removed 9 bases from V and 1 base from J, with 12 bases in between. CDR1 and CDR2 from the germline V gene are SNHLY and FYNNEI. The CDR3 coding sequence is TGTGCCAGGGCGGGGGGCGAGAACACTGAAGCTTTCTTT. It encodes CARAGGENTEAFF.

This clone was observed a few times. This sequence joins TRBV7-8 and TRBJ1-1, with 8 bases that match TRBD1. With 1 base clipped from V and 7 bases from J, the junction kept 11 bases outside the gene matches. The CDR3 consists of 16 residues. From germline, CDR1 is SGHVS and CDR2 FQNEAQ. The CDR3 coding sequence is TGTGCCAGCAGCTTAGGGGACAGGATGAGGAAGAGTGAAGCTTTCTTT. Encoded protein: CASSLGDRMRKSEAFF.

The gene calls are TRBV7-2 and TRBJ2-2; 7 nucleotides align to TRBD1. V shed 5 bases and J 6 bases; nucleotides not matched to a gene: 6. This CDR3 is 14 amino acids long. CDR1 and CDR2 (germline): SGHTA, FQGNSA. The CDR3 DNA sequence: TGTGCCAGCAGCCCCGGACAGGTCCCCGGGGAGCTGTTTTTT. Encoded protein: CASSPGQVPGELFF.

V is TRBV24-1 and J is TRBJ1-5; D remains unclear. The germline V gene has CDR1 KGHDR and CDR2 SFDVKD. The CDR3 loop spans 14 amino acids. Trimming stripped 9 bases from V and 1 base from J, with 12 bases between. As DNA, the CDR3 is TGTGCCACCTCCCAGGCTCTGAGCAATCAGCCCCAGCATTTT. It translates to CATSQALSNQPQHF.

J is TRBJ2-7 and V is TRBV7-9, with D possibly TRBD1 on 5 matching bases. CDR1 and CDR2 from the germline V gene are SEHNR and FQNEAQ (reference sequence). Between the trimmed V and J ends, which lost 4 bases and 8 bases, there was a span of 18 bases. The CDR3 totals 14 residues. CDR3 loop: CASSSRTSWGKQYF. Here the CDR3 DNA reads TGTGCCAGCAGCTCTCGTACCTCCTGGGGCAAGCAGTACTTC.

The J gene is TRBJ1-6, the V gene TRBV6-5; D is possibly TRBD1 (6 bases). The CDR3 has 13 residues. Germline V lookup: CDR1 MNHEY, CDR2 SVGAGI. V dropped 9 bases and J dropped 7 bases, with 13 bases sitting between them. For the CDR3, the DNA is TGTGCCAGTCGCGGACAGCCCAATTCACCCCTCCACTTT. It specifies CASRGQPNSPLHF.